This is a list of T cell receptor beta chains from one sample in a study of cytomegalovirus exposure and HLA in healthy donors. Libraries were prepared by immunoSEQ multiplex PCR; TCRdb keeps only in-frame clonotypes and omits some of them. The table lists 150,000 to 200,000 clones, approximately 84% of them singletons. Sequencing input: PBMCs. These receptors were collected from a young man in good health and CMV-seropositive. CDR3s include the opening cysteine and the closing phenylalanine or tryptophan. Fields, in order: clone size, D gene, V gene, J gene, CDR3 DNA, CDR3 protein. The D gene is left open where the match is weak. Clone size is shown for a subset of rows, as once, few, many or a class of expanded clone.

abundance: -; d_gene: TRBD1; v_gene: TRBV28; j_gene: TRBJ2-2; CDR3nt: TGTGCCAGCAGCGACTATACAGGGGGTGGCACCGGGGAGCTGTTTTTT; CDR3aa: CASSDYTGGGTGELFF
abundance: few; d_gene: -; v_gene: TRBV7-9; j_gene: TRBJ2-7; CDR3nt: TGTGCCAGCAGCCCGAGCTCCTACGAGCAGTACTTC; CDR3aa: CASSPSSYEQYF
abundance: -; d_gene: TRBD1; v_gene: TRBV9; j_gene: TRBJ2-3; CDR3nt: TGTGCCAGCAGCCTGGGGGGGACAGGGGCAGATACGCAGTATTTT; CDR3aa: CASSLGGTGADTQYF
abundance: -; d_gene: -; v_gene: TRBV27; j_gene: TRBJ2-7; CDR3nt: TGTGCCAGCAGCCTCACTAGCAGCTACGAGCAGTACTTC; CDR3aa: CASSLTSSYEQYF
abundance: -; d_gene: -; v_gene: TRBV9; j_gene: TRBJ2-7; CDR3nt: TGTGCCAGCAGTAAATCGGGACTCATCTACGAGCAGTACTTC; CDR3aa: CASSKSGLIYEQYF
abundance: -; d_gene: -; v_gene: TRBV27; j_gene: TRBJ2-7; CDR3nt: TGTGCCAGCACCGAGGGAGTCGGTCTCCACGAGCAGTACTTC; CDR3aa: CASTEGVGLHEQYF
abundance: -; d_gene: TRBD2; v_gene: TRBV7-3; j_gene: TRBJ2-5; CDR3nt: TGTGCCAGCAGCTTCACGGGGGGAGAGACCCAGTACTTC; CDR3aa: CASSFTGGETQYF
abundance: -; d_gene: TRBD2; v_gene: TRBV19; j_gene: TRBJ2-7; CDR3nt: TGTGCCAGCAGTAGTCGGACTAGCGGTAGGTCTTCCTACGAGCAGTACTTC; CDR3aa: CASSSRTSGRSSYEQYF
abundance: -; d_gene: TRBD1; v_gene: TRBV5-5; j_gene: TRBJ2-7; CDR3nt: TGTGCCAGCAGCCCCGGGACAGGGTCCTACGAGCAGTACTTC; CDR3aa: CASSPGTGSYEQYF
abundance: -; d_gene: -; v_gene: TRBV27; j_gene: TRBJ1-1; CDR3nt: TGTGCCAGCAGCATACTAAACAGGGCTGAAGCTTTCTTT; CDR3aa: CASSILNRAEAFF